A selection of T cell receptor beta chains follows, all from one sample in a study of tumor and adjacent non-tumor tissue in lung cancer. TCRdb ran MiXCR on the multiplex PCR reads and lists one entry per CDR3 protein. Counted here are approximately 150,000 distinct CDR3 sequences, about 71% occurring once; the ten biggest clones make up about 18%. Sequencing was carried out using lung tumor tissue. The source of these receptors is a man aged 55-75 years with small cell lung cancer. Each CDR3 is given with its conserved first and last residue. D genes are given only for firm matches. Expanded clones get a size class; other rows say once, few or many, or leave the size out.

v_call	d_call	clone_size	j_call	cdr3_aa	cdr3_nt
TRBV29-1	-	-	TRBJ2-5	CSVQKGSAIGHKETQYF	TGCAGCGTTCAGAAAGGGAGCGCGATCGGCCACAAAGAGACCCAGTACTTC
TRBV7-3	-	many	TRBJ2-1	CASSLTGPSDNEQFF	TGTGCCAGCAGCTTAACCGGCCCTTCGGACAATGAGCAGTTCTTC
TRBV11-2	TRBD2	-	TRBJ2-1	CASSREVSTALHKQFF	TGTGCCAGCAGCCGGGAGGTTAGTACGGCCCTCCATAAGCAGTTCTTC
TRBV5-4	TRBD1	-	TRBJ2-6	CATSWRIGPPDRVGTNVLTF	TGTGCCACCAGCTGGCGTATTGGTCCCCCGGACAGGGTGGGGACCAACGTCCTGACTTTC
TRBV5-1	-	-	TRBJ2-5	CASSLNSLETQYF	TGCGCCAGCAGCTTGAATAGCCTGGAGACCCAGTACTTC
TRBV6-5	-	few	TRBJ1-5	CASRPWGGSSNQPQHF	TGTGCCAGCAGACCCTGGGGGGGCTCTAGCAATCAGCCCCAGCATTTT
TRBV11-1	TRBD2	-	TRBJ2-4	CASSLRSGSKTPANNIQYF	TGTGCCAGCAGCTTACGGAGCGGGAGTAAGACTCCGGCCAATAACATTCAGTATTTC
TRBV6-5	TRBD2	many	TRBJ2-5	CASKVAGGPETQYF	TGTGCCAGCAAAGTAGCGGGAGGGCCGGAGACCCAGTACTTC
TRBV5-5	-	-	TRBJ1-4	CASSLFGEKLFF	TGTGCCAGCAGCTTATTTGGTGAAAAACTGTTTTTT
TRBV29-1	-	many	TRBJ2-2	CSVEGGQGSVRTGELFF	TGCAGCGTTGAGGGGGGGCAGGGGAGCGTCAGGACCGGGGAGCTGTTTTTT
TRBV20-1	TRBD2	many	TRBJ2-1	CSARDGLGSNEQFF	TGCAGTGCTAGAGATGGACTAGGGAGCAATGAGCAGTTCTTC
TRBV11-2	-	-	TRBJ1-6	CASTSAWLYNSPPHF	TGTGCCAGCACCTCCGCGTGGTTATACAATTCACCCCCCCACTTT
TRBV4-1	-	-	TRBJ2-2	CASTQDRGWAGTGELFF	TGCGCCAGCACCCAAGATAGAGGGTGGGCGGGCACCGGGGAGCTGTTTTTT
TRBV6-5	-	few	TRBJ1-1	CASSFVGGGDTEAFF	TGTGCCAGCAGTTTCGTCGGGGGGGGGGATACTGAAGCTTTCTTT
TRBV29-1	-	-	TRBJ2-1	CSVTPRESHNEQFF	TGCAGCGTTACCCCAAGGGAATCTCACAATGAGCAGTTCTTC
TRBV6-6	TRBD1	-	TRBJ2-7	CATRTGTYEQYF	TGTGCCACCAGGACAGGAACTTACGAGCAGTACTTC
TRBV30	TRBD1	-	TRBJ2-2	CPWKLDRGIGELFF	TGTCCCTGGAAGCTCGACAGGGGGATCGGGGAGCTGTTTTTT
TRBV20-1	TRBD2	-	TRBJ2-7	CSAPNVETGGSYEQYF	TGCAGTGCCCCAAATGTAGAAACGGGGGGTTCCTACGAGCAGTACTTC
TRBV5-1	-	few	TRBJ1-4	CASSHSARNEKLFF	TGCGCCAGCAGCCACTCTGCTAGAAATGAAAAACTGTTTTTT
TRBV6-1	-	once	TRBJ1-1	CVSIVMNTEAFF	TGTGTCAGCATTGTCATGAACACTGAAGCTTTCTTT
TRBV6-5	TRBD1	-	TRBJ1-2	CASGYVTGTGSYGYIF	TGTGCCAGCGGTTACGTAACCGGGACAGGGTCCTATGGCTACATCTTC
TRBV5-1	TRBD1	-	TRBJ1-1	CASSLQGRAFF	TGCGCCAGCAGCTTACAGGGGCGTGCTTTCTTT
TRBV6-5	TRBD2	-	TRBJ2-1	CASSYTSGTSGRRFNEQFF	TGTGCCAGCAGTTACACTTCCGGGACTAGCGGGAGAAGATTCAATGAGCAGTTCTTC
TRBV2	TRBD1	-	TRBJ2-1	CASIDRGIGGQFF	TGTGCCAGCATAGACAGGGGTATAGGTGGGCAGTTCTTC
TRBV20-1	-	many	TRBJ1-2	CSADGVYGYTF	TGCAGTGCTGACGGAGTGTATGGCTACACCTTC
TRBV12-3/TRBV12-4	-	-	TRBJ2-3	CASSPGWGARTDTQYF	TGTGCCAGCAGTCCCGGGTGGGGGGCCCGCACAGATACGCAGTATTTT
TRBV11-3	-	-	TRBJ1-5	CASSFGLAGDMQHF	TGTGCCAGCAGCTTCGGACTAGCGGGAGATATGCAGCATTTT
TRBV20-1	-	many	TRBJ2-5	CSARRETQYF	TGCAGTGCTAGAAGAGAGACCCAGTACTTC
TRBV12-3/TRBV12-4	-	once	TRBJ1-2	CASSFAVWGQSDYTF	TGTGCGAGCAGTTTCGCGGTGTGGGGACAATCGGACTACACCTTC
TRBV29-1	TRBD1	-	TRBJ1-1	CSVIEGASEAFF	TGCAGCGTTATCGAGGGGGCGTCTGAAGCTTTCTTT
TRBV27	-	-	TRBJ2-1	CASSRTGSYNEQFF	TGTGCCAGCAGTCGGACTGGCTCCTACAATGAGCAGTTCTTC
TRBV29-1	-	-	TRBJ2-2	CSVVGALAVNAGELFF	TGCAGCGTTGTAGGTGCACTAGCAGTGAACGCCGGGGAGCTGTTTTTT
TRBV6-2/TRBV6-3	-	-	TRBJ1-1	CANSYGNRGTEAFF	TGTGCCAACAGTTACGGTAACCGAGGAACTGAAGCCTTCTTT
TRBV28	-	-	TRBJ1-2	CASSSRSPGPSGYTF	TGTGCCAGCAGTTCTCGTTCTCCGGGACCTTCTGGCTACACCTTC
TRBV11-3	-	-	TRBJ2-3	CASSGTESDSPTDTQYF	TGTGCCAGCAGCGGAACAGAGAGCGATTCCCCCACAGATACACAGTATTTT
TRBV4-2	TRBD2	-	TRBJ2-2	CDSMASGSPGELFF	TGTGATAGCATGGCTAGCGGGTCTCCCGGGGAGCTGTTTTTT
TRBV6-1	TRBD2	-	TRBJ2-2	CASKSGSTGELFF	TGTGCCAGCAAAAGCGGGAGCACCGGGGAGCTGTTTTTT